This T cell receptor (beta chain) was sequenced for a study of chronic HIV infection and antiretroviral therapy. TCRdb used MiXCR to reprocess the 5' RACE reads, holding one entry per CDR3 protein. The table lists 40,000 or so distinct CDR3 sequences, about 7.4% of them singletons. This clonotype was seen only a few times. Germline trimming cut 0 bases from V and 5 bases from J; bases unmatched to any gene: 6. CDR3 length: 15 amino acids. CDR1 is MNHNS, CDR2 SASEGT, per germline. The sequenced sample consisted of peripheral blood. The chain uses TRBV6-1 and TRBJ2-7; 8 nucleotides agree with TRBD2. The receptor was isolated from an adult who had HIV and had not received antiretroviral therapy, or was an uninfected healthy control (not recorded which). CDR3 in DNA: TGTGCCAGCAGTGAAGCTGCGGGGGGCGCGGACGAGCAGTACTTC. Its protein is CASSEAAGGADEQYF.